This T cell receptor beta chain was retrieved from a study of OX40 agonist ivuxolimab in advanced cancers. Worth noting for this clone: Other nucleotide sequences from this sample produce the same CDR3.

Data came from immunoSEQ multiplex PCR; TCRdb stores just in-frame clones and leaves some out. The sample includes roughly 19,000 clones, 75% to 95% of them seen just once. The V gene lost 0 bases and the J gene lost 2 bases, with 7 bases spanning the gap. The germline V gene encodes CDR1 MNHEY and CDR2 SVGAGI. The CDR3 has 14 amino acids. Cycle 7 day 1, cycle 4 day 1, and baseline were the timepoints at which blood was sampled. This TCR derives from an adult with an advanced solid tumor such as melanoma, head and neck, liver or kidney cancer. The specimen was CD4+ or CD8+ T cells sorted from blood, collected in a trial of the OX40 agonist ivuxolimab. V gene TRBV6-5 combines with J gene TRBJ1-2, with D perhaps TRBD1 (5 bases). The chain's CDR3 is CASSYSPGNYGYTF. As DNA, the CDR3 is TGTGCCAGCAGTTACTCCCCAGGGAACTATGGCTACACCTTC.